These 22 T cell receptor beta chains were all obtained from the same sample, sequenced in a study of shared clonotypes between healthy human individuals. The method was immunoSEQ multiplex PCR; TCRdb's version includes in-frame clones alone and lacks a portion of them. Here the sample spans about 470,000 clones, 70% to 80% being singletons. The specimen sequenced was PBMCs. The receptor set was obtained from a woman aged 40 to 50 in good health. Some clones in this sample may be carry-over from other donors' samples.

In this sample, this clone turned up once. The V and J genes are TRBV5-6 and TRBJ1-2; no clear D. Germline CDR1 and CDR2: SGHDT and YYEEEE. This CDR3 is built from 15 residues. Deletions cut 0 bases from V and 0 bases from J, with 9 bases between. The CDR3: CASSLARGANYGYTF. In DNA form, the CDR3 reads TGTGCCAGCAGCTTGGCCCGTGGCGCTAACTATGGCTACACCTTC.

The chain recombines TRBV10-2 with TRBJ2-2; a weak D match, TRBD2 (5 bases). Germline CDR1 reads WSHSY; CDR2 reads SAAADI. V lost 3 bases and J lost 6, with 11 bases in between. The CDR3 has 14 residues. The CDR3 DNA reads as TGCGCCAGCAGTGACGGGAACCCGTCCGGGGAGCTGTTTTTT. It encodes CASSDGNPSGELFF.

The chain recombines TRBV18 with TRBJ2-5, with D maybe TRBD2 (6 bases). Germline loops: CDR1 KGHSH, CDR2 LQKENI. This CDR3 has 16 amino acids. V gave up 1 base and J gave up 5 bases, with 17 bases separating them. The chain's CDR3 is CASSPRPGLATETQYF. DNA for the CDR3: TGTGCCAGCTCACCACGCCCAGGCCTAGCGACGGAGACCCAGTACTTC.

This chain links TRBV10-3 with TRBJ2-3; 12 bases line up with TRBD1. Germline CDR1 is ENHRY and CDR2 is SYGVKD. The CDR3 totals 16 residues. V was pared by 6 bases and J by 1 base, with 5 bases of the junction left unmatched. CDR3 sequence reads: CAIRGGQGAGTDTQYF. The CDR3 nucleotides are TGTGCCATCAGGGGGGGACAGGGGGCCGGCACAGATACGCAGTATTTT.

V and J are TRBV4-2 and TRBJ2-6; the D gene is possibly TRBD1 (6 bases). From germline, CDR1 is LGHNA and CDR2 YNFKEQ. This CDR3 contains 17 residues. V was shortened by 3 bases and J by 0 bases, with 12 bases between the two germline ends. CDR3 region: CASSHSGESSGANVLTF. DNA for the CDR3: TGTGCCAGCAGCCATTCAGGGGAGAGCTCTGGGGCCAACGTCCTGACTTTC.

The chain joins TRBV6-6 to TRBJ1-1; D is unresolved. CDR1 MNHNY and CDR2 SVGAGI come from the germline V gene (reference sequence). This CDR3 region has 13 residues. Trimming took off 7 bases at V and 1 base at J, with 10 bases between the two ends. In DNA form, the CDR3 reads TGTGCCAGCAACAGAAAAGGGAACACTGAAGCTTTCTTT. Encoded protein: CASNRKGNTEAFF.

This clone has only a few counts. The chain joins TRBV6-1 to TRBJ2-1, with D possibly TRBD2 on 5 matching bases. The V gene lost 1 base and the J gene lost 4 bases, with 11 bases spanning the gap. Germline values: CDR1 MNHNS, CDR2 SASEGT. This CDR3 has 15 residues. CDR3: CASSEGTGEYNEQFF. DNA for the CDR3: TGTGCCAGCAGTGAAGGGACTGGCGAATACAATGAGCAGTTCTTC.

This sequence joins TRBV4-1 and TRBJ2-5; 13 bases fit TRBD2. The J call may not be correct, given that the DNA end is closer to TRBJ2-7. The CDR3 has 17 amino acids. CDR1 is MGHRA and CDR2 is YSYEKL in the germline V gene. The chain's CDR3 is CASSQERTSGSRGEQYF. The CDR3 coding sequence is TGCGCCAGCAGCCAAGAGCGGACTAGCGGGAGTAGGGGCGAGCAGTACTTC.

This clone was seen a single time. The chain carries TRBV28 and TRBJ2-3; 8 nucleotides line up with TRBD2. The ends lost 2 bases at V and 3 bases at J; junction bases unmatched: 4. This CDR3 spans 15 amino acids. From germline, CDR1 is MDHEN and CDR2 SYDVKM. CDR3 region: CASSLGSGETDTQYF. In DNA, the CDR3 is TGTGCCAGCAGTTTAGGTAGCGGGGAAACAGATACGCAGTATTTT.

This clone was detected only once. This chain links TRBV2 with TRBJ2-2, with D maybe TRBD2 (5 bases). Trimming cost V 6 bases and J 5 bases, with 10 bases left between them. Germline V gene lookup returns CDR1 SNHLY and CDR2 FYNNEI. The CDR3 contains 13 residues. CDR3 in DNA: TGTGCCAGCAGACGAGGGTTGACCGGGGAGCTGTTTTTT. Residues: CASRRGLTGELFF.

The chain combines TRBV2 with TRBJ2-7; 7 bases agree with TRBD2. CDR3 length: 15 amino acids. V was pared by 1 base and J by 4 bases, with 7 bases of the junction left unmatched. CDR1 SNHLY and CDR2 FYNNEI come from the germline V gene. The CDR3 coding sequence is TGTGCCAGCAGTGAAGGCCTAGCGGAGATGTACGAGCAGTACTTC. Translating gives CASSEGLAEMYEQYF.

Comments on this clone: Other nucleotide sequences from this sample produce the same CDR3. The chain carries TRBV7-2 and TRBJ1-5; D gene uncertain. This CDR3 contains 13 residues. Trimming removed 5 bases from V and 0 bases from J, with 5 bases in between. Germline lookup yields CDR1 SGHTA and CDR2 FQGNSA. The CDR3 region is CASSRDSNQPQHF. The CDR3 region has the DNA TGTGCCAGCAGCCGCGATAGCAATCAGCCCCAGCATTTT.

A word on this clone: The sample has other DNA sequences that encode this CDR3 too. V usage is TRBV7-9 and J usage is TRBJ1-1, with D possibly being TRBD1 (5 bases). V shed 5 bases and J shed 1 base, with 8 bases lying between them. The CDR3 spans 13 residues. CDR1 and CDR2 from the germline V gene are SEHNR and FQNEAQ (reference sequence). The CDR3 loop reads CASSPQGNTEAFF. The CDR3 nucleotides are TGTGCCAGCAGCCCCCAGGGGAACACTGAAGCTTTCTTT.

This chain links TRBV28 with TRBJ2-5; TRBD2 aligns across 9 bases. Germline V gene data show CDR1 as MDHEN and CDR2 as SYDVKM. This CDR3 has 14 residues. With 3 bases clipped from V and 5 bases from J, the junction kept 4 bases outside the gene matches. Written as DNA, the CDR3 is TGTGCCAGCAGTTTGGGCGGGGGGGCGGAGACCCAGTACTTC. It codes for CASSLGGGAETQYF.

The chain has TRBV6-6 and TRBJ1-5; D remains unclear. The germline gives CDR1 MNHNY, CDR2 SVGAGI (reference sequence). The V and J ends lost 7 bases and 0 bases respectively, with 10 bases between them. The CDR3 runs to 14 residues. The CDR3 here is CASTRVYSNQPQHF. The DNA of the CDR3 is TGTGCCAGCACGCGGGTTTATAGCAATCAGCCCCAGCATTTT.

The gene calls are TRBV29-1 and TRBJ2-1; D might be TRBD2 (5 bases). Germline V gene sequence: CDR1 SQVTM, CDR2 ANQGSEA. The CDR3 spans 16 residues. The V gene lost 0 bases and the J gene lost 12 bases, with 24 bases spanning the gap. The CDR3 DNA sequence: TGCAGCGTTGAAGACCCGACCGGGTCTCGGGGTATAGGGCAGTTCTTC. This codes for CSVEDPTGSRGIGQFF.

The chain recombines TRBV6-7 with TRBJ2-5; 13 bases are a match to TRBD2. TRBV6-7 is flagged as an ORF with uncertain function. This CDR3 is built from 21 residues. Unmatched junction bases numbered 19, after V lost 2 bases and J lost 4 bases. The CDR3 protein is CASSYRPPPTGLAGVRETQYF. Here the CDR3 DNA reads TGTGCCAGCAGTTACCGCCCTCCCCCAACCGGACTAGCGGGAGTCCGAGAGACCCAGTACTTC.

V usage is TRBV10-3 and J usage is TRBJ2-7; 10 bases are shared with TRBD2. This CDR3 is 16 amino acids long. Germline V gene data show CDR1 as ENHRY and CDR2 as SYGVKD. V dropped 5 bases and J dropped 2; count of bases not matched to a gene: 9. The CDR3 is CAISTISGTSAYEQYF. The CDR3 DNA reads TGTGCCATCAGTACTATTTCCGGGACTAGCGCCTACGAGCAGTACTTC.

The V gene is TRBV19, the J gene TRBJ1-3; D gene uncertain. V was cut by 7 bases and J by 2 bases, with 6 bases left in between. Germline values: CDR1 LNHDA, CDR2 SQIVND (reference sequence). The CDR3 length is 12 residues. The CDR3 sequence is CASTNTGNTIYF. In nucleotides, the CDR3 is TGTGCCAGTACCAACACTGGAAACACCATATATTTT.

This chain connects TRBV7-3 to TRBJ2-2; 10 bases match TRBD1. The CDR3 length is 18 residues. V was pared by 7 bases and J by 0 bases, with 11 bases of the junction left unmatched. Germline V gene lookup returns CDR1 SGHTA and CDR2 FQGTGA. CDR3 sequence: CASTFGLGQGTNTGELFF. For the CDR3, the DNA is TGTGCCAGCACCTTCGGATTGGGACAGGGGACGAACACCGGGGAGCTGTTTTTT.

V and J are TRBV14 and TRBJ2-1, with TRBD2 matching over 12 bases. CDR3 length equals 15 residues. CDR1 and CDR2 (germline): SGHDN, FVKESK. V gave up 4 bases and J gave up 8 bases; unmatched junction bases: 6. The CDR3 region has the DNA TGTGCCAGCAGCCGACTAGCGGGAGTGGGCTATGAGCAGTTCTTC. Translating it yields CASSRLAGVGYEQFF. The complete variable domain, with remaining parts taken from reference TRBV14 and TRBJ2-1, reads EAGVTQFPSHSVIEKGQTVTLRCDPISGHDNLYWYRRVMGKEIKFLLHFVKESKQDESGMPNNRFLAERTGGTYSTLKVQPAELEDSGVYFCASSRLAGVGYEQFFGPGTRLTVL.

This chain connects TRBV7-2 to TRBJ2-7; D is ambiguous. The CDR3 runs to 15 residues. Per the germline V gene, CDR1 is SGHTA and CDR2 is FQGNSA. The V gene lost 3 bases and the J gene lost 0 bases, with 12 bases spanning the gap. The CDR3 spells CASSLRGMSSYEQYF. CDR3 DNA sequence: TGTGCCAGCAGCTTGAGAGGAATGAGCTCCTACGAGCAGTACTTC.